This T cell receptor beta chain was found in a study of cytomegalovirus exposure and HLA in healthy donors. Across the whole study: About 200 million T cells yielded more than 90 million unique TCR beta sequences, as an earlier analysis found. Study-wide results and caveats: Compared with the approximately 700-donor mean, an Asian-associated ancestry cluster reportedly had fewer N-insertions, according to a later analysis.

With regard to this clone: The antigen is undetermined.

The study ran its PCR with 60 Vbeta and 13 Jbeta primers. The data were produced by immunoSEQ multiplex PCR, yet TCRdb's version contains in-frame clones alone and is incomplete. The sample has roughly 190,000 clones; roughly 80% are singletons. This CDR3 spans 12 amino acids. Germline lookup yields CDR1 KGHSH and CDR2 LQKENI. Trimming removed 6 bases from V and 5 bases from J, with 11 bases in between. The sequencing sample was made of PBMCs. This sequence was found in a female donor in good health and CMV-seronegative. The rearrangement joins TRBV18 to TRBJ2-7; D gene ambiguous. The CDR3, as DNA: TGTGCCAGCTCTCTCGGGTCTCACGAGCAGTACTTC. Translated: CASSLGSHEQYF.